Sequencing of this T cell receptor (beta chain) was carried out in a study of tissue T cells after allogeneic stem cell transplantation. This clone turned up a few times. Antigen unknown. Gene names refer to mouse genes. The CDR3 end is not reached by the read, which stops 1 residue before it; the germline J gene fills it in. Study outcomes and limitations: Blood and spleen captured only part of the tissue TCR repertoire.

Using immunoSEQ multiplex PCR, the repertoire was profiled, and TCRdb retains in-frame clones only, with some absent. Altogether roughly 50,000 clones are present, approximately 73% being singletons, with the ten largest covering about 0.7%. Germline loops: CDR1 NSHNY, CDR2 SYGAGN. V dropped 7 bases and J dropped 5; count of bases not matched to a gene: 5. The CDR3 totals 13 residues. Input material: sorted cells pooled from one or two spleens. The source of this sequence is a pool of C57BL/6 mice in good health. The gene calls are TRBV13-1 and TRBJ2-7, with TRBD2 matching over 11 bases. This CDR3 is CASGLGGLDEQYF. CDR3 DNA, as far as it was read: TGTGCCAGCGGACTGGGGGGTTTGGATGAACAGTAC.